This T cell receptor (beta chain) was captured by sequencing in a study of spatial heterogeneity in lung cancer. TCRdb called the 5' RACE reads again in MiXCR, with one record for every CDR3 protein. Here the sample spans 39,000 or so distinct CDR3 sequences, around 7% being singletons. The CDR3 spans 14 residues. Trimming stripped 6 bases from V and 0 bases from J, with 10 bases between. In this sample, this clonotype turned up a few times. Time point meaning: sample taken at primary tumor resection. The cohort: about 79 early-stage, untreated non-small cell lung cancer patients. Sequencing of whole RNA from tumor, nontumor lung or frozen PBMC involved no sorting.

This specimen was PBMCs, taken at surgery. This sequence was found in a male donor with early-stage non-small cell lung cancer. The chain recombines TRBV12-3 or TRBV12-4 with TRBJ2-3; no definite D call. CDR3 in DNA: TGTGCCAGCAGGGAAGTGGGTAGCACAGATACGCAGTATTTT. This encodes CASREVGSTDTQYF.